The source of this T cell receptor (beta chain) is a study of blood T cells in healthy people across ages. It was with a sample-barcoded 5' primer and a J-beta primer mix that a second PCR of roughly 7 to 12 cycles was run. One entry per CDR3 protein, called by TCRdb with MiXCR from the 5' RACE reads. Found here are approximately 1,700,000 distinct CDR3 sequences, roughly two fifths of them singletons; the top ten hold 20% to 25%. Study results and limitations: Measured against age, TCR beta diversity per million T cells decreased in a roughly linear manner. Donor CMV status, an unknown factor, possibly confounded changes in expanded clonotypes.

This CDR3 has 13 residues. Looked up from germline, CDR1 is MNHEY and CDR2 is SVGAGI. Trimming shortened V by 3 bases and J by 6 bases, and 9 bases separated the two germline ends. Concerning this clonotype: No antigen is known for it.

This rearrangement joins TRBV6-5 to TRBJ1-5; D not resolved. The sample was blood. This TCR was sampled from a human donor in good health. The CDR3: CASSYNFGQPQHF. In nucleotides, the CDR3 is TGTGCCAGCAGTTATAACTTCGGTCAGCCCCAGCATTTT.